This record looks at one T cell receptor (beta chain) sequence and its context. This entry comes from a study of T cell changes during pregnancy in multiple sclerosis. The V end lost 0 bases, the J end lost 4 bases, and 13 bases lay between the germline ends. Germline loops: CDR1 LGHNA, CDR2 YNFKEQ. There are 16 residues in the CDR3. This table comes from immunoSEQ multiplex PCR, and its TCRdb copy is limited to in-frame clones, with some not included. Found here are approximately 61,000 clones, approximately 86% of them singletons; the top ten hold about 1.7%. Sequenced here: peripheral blood, sampled in the first trimester of pregnancy. The receptor was derived from a female donor with multiple sclerosis, enrolled in a pregnancy study. The chain couples TRBV4-2 to TRBJ1-5, with D tentatively TRBD1 (5 bases). DNA for the CDR3: TGTGCCAGCAGCCAAGATTTTAAAACAGGTAATCAGCCCCAGCATTTT. Translated, it gives CASSQDFKTGNQPQHF.